The 25 T cell receptor beta chains below were found in one sample sequenced in a study of T cell repertoires in cytomegalovirus infection. Their antigen targets remain unknown. A single record per CDR3 protein comes from TCRdb applying MiXCR to the reads. Counted here are 640,000 or so distinct CDR3 sequences, approximately 33% occurring once; the ten biggest clones make up over 15%. The source was cultured PBMCs, collected from culture after CMV antigen stimulation. Source of these receptors: a human donor in good health (CMV status not recorded). Some clones in this sample may be carry-over from other donors' samples.

The V gene is TRBV7-2, the J gene TRBJ2-5; 10 bases match TRBD2. This CDR3 contains 15 residues. The junction had 8 bases not matched to a gene; V was cut back by 5 bases and J by 5 bases. CDR1 and CDR2 from the germline V gene are SGHTA and FQGNSA. The CDR3 region is CASSARAGGLETQYF. As DNA, the CDR3 is TGTGCCAGCAGCGCGCGAGCGGGGGGGCTTGAGACCCAGTACTTC.

The gene calls are TRBV2 and TRBJ1-5; TRBD1 is a possible D gene (6 bases). The CDR3 has 15 residues. V dropped 6 bases and J dropped 2 bases, with 14 bases sitting between them. Germline V gene sequence: CDR1 SNHLY, CDR2 FYNNEI. The CDR3 DNA follows: TGTGCCAGCAGCCGAGACAGGTCAGGCAATCAGCCCCAGCATTTT. Residues: CASSRDRSGNQPQHF.

This clonotype was found many times. The chain couples TRBV7-2 to TRBJ1-4; weak D call: TRBD1 (5 bases). Germline V gene lookup returns CDR1 SGHTA and CDR2 FQGNSA. CDR3 size: 14 residues. Trimming left V 5 bases short and J 8 bases short, with 15 bases between. Written as DNA, the CDR3 is TGTGCCAGCAGCACAGGCCGGCGGCAAGAAAAACTGTTTTTT. Protein sequence: CASSTGRRQEKLFF.

Many counts were recorded for this clonotype. The rearrangement links TRBV7-2 to TRBJ1-1, with unresolved D. CDR3 length: 19 amino acids. Per germline, CDR1 SGHTA and CDR2 FQGNSA. Trimming stripped 3 bases from V and 7 bases from J, with 30 bases between. The CDR3 region is CASSFLVVRANKVTNEAFF. CDR3 in DNA: TGTGCCAGCAGCTTTTTAGTAGTTAGAGCTAACAAGGTGACTAATGAAGCTTTCTTT.

This clonotype occurred a few times. J is TRBJ2-7 and V is TRBV6-5, with D possibly called TRBD1 or TRBD2 (5 bases each). The CDR3 contains 12 residues. Germline lookup yields CDR1 MNHEY and CDR2 SVGAGI. Trimming shortened V by 7 bases and J by 2 bases, and 9 bases separated the two germline ends. CDR3 DNA: TGTGCCAGCACCGGGGCAACCTACGAGCAGTACTTC. This gives the protein CASTGATYEQYF.

This chain connects TRBV6-1 to TRBJ2-3; D is perhaps TRBD2 (6 bases). Germline V CDR1 and CDR2: MNHNS, SASEGT. The length of the CDR3 is 14 residues. Trimming shortened V by 1 base and J by 3 bases, and 8 bases separated the two germline ends. In nucleotides, the CDR3 is TGTGCCAGCAGTGAAGTAGGGAGGACAGATACGCAGTATTTT. It translates to CASSEVGRTDTQYF.

This clonotype was found a few times. V gene TRBV2 combines with J gene TRBJ1-5; no clear D. The CDR3 is made up of 14 amino acids. V dropped 4 bases and J dropped 2 bases, with 9 bases sitting between them. Germline V gives CDR1 SNHLY, CDR2 FYNNEI. The CDR3 loop reads CASSGGSRNQPQHF. The CDR3 bases are TGTGCCAGCAGTGGAGGCAGCCGCAATCAGCCCCAGCATTTT.

This clonotype was counted between two and nine times. The chain recombines TRBV20-1 with TRBJ2-3; D is undetermined. CDR3 length: 11 residues. V lost 0 bases and J lost 6, with 4 bases in between. Germline V gives CDR1 DFQATT, CDR2 SNEGSKA (reference sequence). CDR3 protein: CSARDQDTQYF. CDR3 bases: TGCAGTGCTAGAGACCAGGATACGCAGTATTTT.

This chain uses TRBV6-1 with TRBJ1-5; unclear D gene. The CDR3 covers 14 residues. Germline V lookup: CDR1 MNHNS, CDR2 SASEGT. V lost 2 bases, J lost 10 bases, and 15 bases lay in between. CDR3 nucleotides: TGTGCCAGCAGTGAATTGGATACTTCCCTCCCCCAGCATTTT. It yields the protein CASSELDTSLPQHF.

The V call is TRBV24-1, the J call TRBJ2-1; D uncertain. Germline loops: CDR1 KGHDR, CDR2 SFDVKD. V was pared by 0 bases and J by 9 bases, with 5 bases between. This CDR3 is built from 12 residues. In nucleotides, the CDR3 is TGTGCCACCAGTGATTTGCAAGGTGAGCAGTTCTTC. Its translation is CATSDLQGEQFF.

This clonotype was observed at least ten times. The rearrangement uses TRBV7-2 and TRBJ1-1; the D gene is possibly TRBD1 (6 bases). V was clipped by 5 bases and J by 7 bases, with 14 bases between them. CDR3 length: 13 residues. Germline CDR1 is SGHTA and CDR2 is FQGNSA. This CDR3 reads CASSPGQKLEAFF. CDR3 in DNA: TGTGCCAGCAGCCCAGGACAGAAGCTTGAAGCTTTCTTT.

The gene calls are TRBV20-1 and TRBJ2-7; the match to TRBD1 covers 9 bases. Germline V gene sequence: CDR1 DFQATT, CDR2 SNEGSKA (reference sequence). With V trimmed by 2 bases and J by 4 bases, 12 bases remained unmatched. The CDR3 has 16 residues. The CDR3 DNA sequence: TGCAGTGCTAGACCCTCGCCCGGGACAGGGCTATACGAGCAGTACTTC. It translates to CSARPSPGTGLYEQYF.

This clonotype was observed a few times. The genes are TRBV20-1 and TRBJ2-2, with 7 bases identical to TRBD2. CDR3 length equals 15 residues. Germline V lookup: CDR1 DFQATT, CDR2 SNEGSKA (reference sequence). The V gene end was trimmed by 2 bases and the J gene end by 3 bases; junction bases not matched to a gene: 6. The CDR3 here is CSARLGEGDTGELFF. In DNA form, the CDR3 reads TGCAGTGCTAGACTCGGGGAGGGAGACACCGGGGAGCTGTTTTTT.

The chain links TRBV5-6 to TRBJ2-7; the match to TRBD1 covers 7 bases. CDR1 and CDR2 (germline): SGHDT, YYEEEE. The V gene end was trimmed by 4 bases and the J gene end by 7 bases; junction bases not matched to a gene: 8. This CDR3 spans 13 amino acids. The CDR3 coding sequence is TGTGCCAGCAGCCCCCAGGGGGTGGGGGAGCAGTACTTC. Protein: CASSPQGVGEQYF.

This chain uses TRBV6-2 or TRBV6-3 with TRBJ2-3, with TRBD2 matching over 8 bases. V trimming: 4 bases; J trimming: 2 bases; junction bases outside the gene matches: 5. This CDR3 comprises 15 residues. Germline assignment: CDR1 MNHEY and CDR2 SVGEGT. The CDR3 nucleotides are TGTGCCAGCAGTTCCCTAGCGGGTTTCACAGATACGCAGTATTTT. This encodes CASSSLAGFTDTQYF.

This chain joins TRBV28 and TRBJ1-1; D is unclear. The CDR3 runs to 15 residues. Germline CDR1 and CDR2: MDHEN and SYDVKM. V lost 2 bases to trimming and J lost 4 bases, with 14 bases between them. The CDR3 sequence is CASSLRPLGVTEAFF. As DNA, the CDR3 is TGTGCCAGCAGTTTAAGGCCCCTCGGAGTCACTGAAGCTTTCTTT.

The chain recombines TRBV9 with TRBJ2-7; unclear D gene. This CDR3 region has 14 residues. Germline lookup yields CDR1 SGDLS and CDR2 YYNGEE. Trimming stripped 0 bases from V and 7 bases from J, with 14 bases between. CDR3 in amino acids: CASSVDFARGEQYF. The CDR3 DNA is TGTGCCAGCAGCGTAGATTTCGCGCGTGGGGAGCAGTACTTC. Together with reference TRBV9 and TRBJ2-7, the CDR3 gives the full variable domain: DSGVTQTPKHLITATGQRVTLRCSPRSGDLSVYWYQQSLDQGLQFLIQYYNGEERAKGNILERFSAQQFPDLHSELNLSSLELGDSALYFCASSVDFARGEQYFGPGTRLTVT.

This clonotype was recorded a few times. The chain has TRBV6-1 and TRBJ1-2; 7 bases map to TRBD1. The J segment lost 7 bases and the V segment lost 8 bases, leaving 13 bases of the junction unmatched. This CDR3 contains 14 residues. Per the germline V gene, CDR1 is MNHNS and CDR2 is SASEGT. CDR3 nucleotide sequence: TGTGCCAGCGAGGCCCTCCGACAGGGACGTGGCTACACCTTC. Residues: CASEALRQGRGYTF.

This chain's CDR3 is CASSYSINLPYYTF. The DNA for the CDR3 is TGTGCCAGCAGTTACTCGATCAACCTGCCTTACTACACCTTC. The chain combines TRBV6-2 or TRBV6-3 with TRBJ1-2; no clear D. Germline CDR1 reads MNHEY; CDR2 reads SVGEGT. The V gene lost 0 bases and the J gene lost 10 bases, with 15 bases spanning the gap. The CDR3 length is 14 residues.

This clonotype occurred a few times. The CDR3 nucleotides read TGTGCCAGCAGCTTAGGGGAGCGGGGGGTCATCAATGAGCAGTTCTTC. It specifies CASSLGERGVINEQFF. The rearrangement uses TRBV7-8 and TRBJ2-1, with TRBD2 matching over 9 bases. Trimming at V came to 1 base and at J to 6 bases, leaving 7 bases not matched to a gene. The CDR3 spans 16 residues. Germline assignment: CDR1 SGHVS and CDR2 FQNEAQ. Together with reference TRBV7-8 and TRBJ2-1, the CDR3 gives the full variable domain: GAGVSQSPRYKVAKRGQDVALRCDPISGHVSLFWYQQALGQGPEFLTYFQNEAQLDKSGLPSDRFFAERPEGSVSTLKIQRTQQEDSAVYLCASSLGERGVINEQFFGPGTRLTVL.

This clonotype was seen only a few times. The chain carries TRBV15 and TRBJ2-3; D perhaps matches TRBD2 (5 bases). V lost 3 bases and J 0 bases, leaving 13 bases between the germline ends. Germline loops: CDR1 LNHNV, CDR2 YYDKDF (reference sequence). The CDR3 length is 16 residues. The CDR3, as DNA: TGTGCCACCAGCAGTCCCGGGGTCTCTAGCACAGATACGCAGTATTTT. It specifies CATSSPGVSSTDTQYF.

This clonotype was seen ten or more times. The rearrangement uses TRBV7-2 and TRBJ2-3; a possible D gene is TRBD1 (5 bases). CDR1 and CDR2 from the germline V gene are SGHTA and FQGNSA. The CDR3 sequence is 14 residues long. With 6 bases removed from V and 0 bases from J, the gap between germline ends came to 10 bases. The CDR3 bases are TGTGCCAGCAGGCGAAGGGGCAGCACAGATACGCAGTATTTT. It is translated as CASRRRGSTDTQYF.

The chain carries TRBV2 and TRBJ2-3, with 8 bases aligning to TRBD1. The CDR3 totals 14 residues. CDR1 is SNHLY, CDR2 FYNNEI, per germline. Losses at the gene ends were 7 bases for V and 0 bases for J; bases not matched to a gene: 3. Written as DNA, the CDR3 is TGTGCCAGCACGCGACAGGGGAGCACAGATACGCAGTATTTT. Protein: CASTRQGSTDTQYF. Supplemented by reference TRBV2 and TRBJ2-3, the full variable domain reads EPEVTQTPSHQVTQMGQEVILRCVPISNHLYFYWYRQILGQKVEFLVSFYNNEISEKSEIFDDQFSVERPDGSNFTLKIRSTKLEDSAMYFCASTRQGSTDTQYFGPGTRLTVL.

There are a few counts of this clonotype. The chain employs TRBV12-3 or TRBV12-4 and TRBJ1-1; no clear D gene. The germline V and J ends were trimmed by 5 bases and 1 base, with 11 bases remaining between them. The CDR3 extends over 14 amino acids. CDR3 amino acids: CASSTLGGNTEAFF. DNA for the CDR3: TGTGCCAGCAGTACCCTCGGCGGGAACACTGAAGCTTTCTTT.

This clonotype was counted only a few times. In DNA, the CDR3 is TGTGCCAGCAGCTTCCAAGCGGGGGCAAGTGAGCAGTTCTTC. Translated, it gives CASSFQAGASEQFF. The rearrangement links TRBV7-6 to TRBJ2-1; 8 bases are a match to TRBD2. Germline values: CDR1 SGHVS, CDR2 FNYEAQ. Losses at the gene ends were 3 bases for V and 9 bases for J; bases not matched to a gene: 7. The length of the CDR3 is 14 residues.